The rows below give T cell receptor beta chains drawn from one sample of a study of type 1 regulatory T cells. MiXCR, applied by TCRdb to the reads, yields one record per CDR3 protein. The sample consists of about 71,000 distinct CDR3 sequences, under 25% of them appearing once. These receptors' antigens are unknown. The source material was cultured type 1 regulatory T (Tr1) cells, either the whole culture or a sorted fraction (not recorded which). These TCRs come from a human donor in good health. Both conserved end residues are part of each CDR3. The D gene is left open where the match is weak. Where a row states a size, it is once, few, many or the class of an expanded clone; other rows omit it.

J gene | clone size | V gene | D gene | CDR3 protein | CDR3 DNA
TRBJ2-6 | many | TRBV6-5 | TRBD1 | CASSYTGGILSGANVLTF | TGTGCCAGCAGTTACACAGGGGGAATCCTTTCTGGGGCCAACGTCCTGACTTTC
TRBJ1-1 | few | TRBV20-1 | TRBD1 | CSATGTGLAFF | TGCAGTGCTACCGGGACAGGGTTGGCTTTCTTT
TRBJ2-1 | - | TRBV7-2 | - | CASSLGLTSNEQFF | TGTGCCAGCAGCTTAGGGCTGACTAGCAATGAGCAGTTCTTC
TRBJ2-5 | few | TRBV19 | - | CASSLQGQETQYF | TGTGCCAGTAGTCTGCAGGGCCAAGAGACCCAGTACTTC
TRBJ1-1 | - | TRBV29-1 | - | CSVEINSAVSEAFF | TGCAGCGTTGAAATAAATTCGGCCGTGTCTGAAGCTTTCTTT
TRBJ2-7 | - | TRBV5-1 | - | CASSLGTEIYEQYF | TGCGCCAGCAGCTTGGGGACCGAGATCTACGAGCAGTACTTC
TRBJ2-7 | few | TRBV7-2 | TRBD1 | CASSSTAGTGYEQYF | TGTGCCAGCAGCTCGACTGCCGGGACAGGCTACGAGCAGTACTTC
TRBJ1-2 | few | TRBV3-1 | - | CASSRSKDGYTF | TGTGCCAGCAGCCGTTCAAAGGATGGCTACACCTTC
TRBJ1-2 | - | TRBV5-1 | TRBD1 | CASSRGQGTYGYTF | TGCGCCAGCAGCCGCGGACAGGGGACCTATGGCTACACCTTC
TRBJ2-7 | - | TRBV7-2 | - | CASSLGASSYEQYF | TGTGCCAGCAGCTTAGGGGCTAGCAGTTACGAGCAGTACTTC
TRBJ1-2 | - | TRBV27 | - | CASSLSGFDRNLYGYTF | TGTGCCAGCAGTTTATCAGGCTTCGACAGGAACCTTTATGGCTACACCTTC
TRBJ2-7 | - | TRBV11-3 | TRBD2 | CASSLGPGLAGGRREQYF | TGTGCCAGCAGCTTAGGTCCTGGACTAGCGGGAGGCCGGCGCGAGCAGTACTTC
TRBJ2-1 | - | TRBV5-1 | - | CASSLDREGGTLNEQFF | TGCGCCAGCAGCTTGGATAGAGAGGGAGGGACATTAAATGAGCAGTTCTTC
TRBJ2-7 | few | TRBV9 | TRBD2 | CASSPSGIEQYF | TGTGCCAGCAGCCCAAGCGGGATCGAGCAGTACTTC
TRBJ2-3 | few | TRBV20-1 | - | CSARVPATGTQYF | TGCAGTGCTAGAGTGCCGGCCACAGGTACGCAGTATTTT
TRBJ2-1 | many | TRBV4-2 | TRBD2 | CASSQEPSGAYNEQFF | TGTGCCAGCAGCCAAGAACCTAGCGGGGCCTACAATGAGCAGTTCTTC
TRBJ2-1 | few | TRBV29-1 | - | CSVRTWSSYNEQFF | TGCAGCGTCCGAACTTGGAGCTCCTACAATGAGCAGTTCTTC
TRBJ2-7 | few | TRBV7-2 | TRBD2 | CASSRWGGDEQYF | TGTGCCAGCAGCCGCTGGGGAGGGGACGAGCAGTACTTC
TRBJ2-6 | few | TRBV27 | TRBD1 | CASSLLGQGFSGANVLTF | TGTGCCAGCAGTTTATTGGGACAGGGGTTTTCTGGGGCCAACGTCCTGACTTTC
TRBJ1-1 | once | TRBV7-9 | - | CASSSIGGTEAFF | TGTGCCAGCAGCTCGATAGGGGGGACTGAAGCTTTCTTT
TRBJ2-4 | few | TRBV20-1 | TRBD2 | CSAKLAGVKNIQYF | TGCAGTGCTAAGCTAGCGGGAGTCAAAAACATTCAGTACTTC
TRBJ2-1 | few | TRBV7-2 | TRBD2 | CASRGRASYNEQFF | TGTGCCAGCAGGGGGAGGGCCTCGTACAATGAGCAGTTCTTC
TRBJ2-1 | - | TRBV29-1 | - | CSATTGSSSYNEQLF | TGCAGCGCTACAACAGGGTCGAGCTCCTACAATGAGCAGCTCTTC
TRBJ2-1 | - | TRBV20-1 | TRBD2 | CSAPNFRTSASNEQFF | TGCAGTGCTCCCAACTTCCGGACTAGCGCATCGAATGAGCAGTTCTTC
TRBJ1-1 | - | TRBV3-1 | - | CASSHQGTEAFF | TGTGCCAGCAGCCACCAGGGAACTGAAGCTTTCTTT
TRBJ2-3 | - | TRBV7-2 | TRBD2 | CASSSGLAGDTQYF | TGTGCCAGCAGCTCGGGACTAGCGGGAGATACGCAGTATTTT
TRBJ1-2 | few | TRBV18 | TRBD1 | CASSPPLTGGYGYTF | TGTGCCAGCTCACCACCGTTAACAGGGGGCTATGGCTACACCTTC
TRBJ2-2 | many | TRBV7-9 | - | CASRRDLDGELFF | TGTGCCAGCAGAAGGGACCTCGACGGGGAGCTGTTTTTT
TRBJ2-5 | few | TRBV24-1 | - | CATSDFRAETRGETQYF | TGTGCCACCAGTGATTTCAGGGCAGAAACAAGGGGAGAGACCCAGTACTTC
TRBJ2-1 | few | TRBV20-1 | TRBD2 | CSGRAQREYNEQFF | TGCAGTGGGAGGGCTCAGCGGGAGTACAATGAGCAGTTCTTC
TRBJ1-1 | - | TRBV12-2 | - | CASRLVGTEAFF | TGTGCAAGTCGCTTAGTGGGCACTGAAGCTTTCTTT
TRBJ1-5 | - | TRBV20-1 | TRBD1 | CSASTPTGNQPQHF | TGCAGTGCTAGTACGCCGACAGGGAATCAGCCCCAGCATTTT
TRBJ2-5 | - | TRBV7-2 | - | CASNRPSELQETQYF | TGTGCCAGCAACAGACCTTCGGAGCTACAAGAGACCCAGTACTTC
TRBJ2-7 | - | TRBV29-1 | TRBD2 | CSVRLAGTYEQYF | TGCAGCGTCCGACTAGCGGGAACCTACGAGCAGTACTTC
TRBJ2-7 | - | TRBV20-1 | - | CSARSRSYEQYF | TGCAGTGCTAGAAGTCGATCATACGAGCAGTACTTC
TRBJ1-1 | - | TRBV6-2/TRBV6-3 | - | CASSYIRQAEAFF | TGTGCCAGCAGTTACATTAGACAGGCTGAAGCTTTCTTT
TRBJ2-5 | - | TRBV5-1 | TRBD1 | CASSRGTAEETQYF | TGCGCCAGCAGCCGAGGGACAGCCGAAGAGACCCAGTACTTC
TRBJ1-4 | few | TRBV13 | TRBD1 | CASSKDRMGKLFF | TGTGCCAGCAGCAAGGACAGGATGGGAAAACTGTTTTTT
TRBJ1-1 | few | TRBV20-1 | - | CSAPTPAGNTEAFF | TGCAGTGCTCCAACCCCAGCAGGGAACACTGAAGCTTTCTTT
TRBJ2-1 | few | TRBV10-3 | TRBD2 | CATAGVNEQFF | TGTGCCACCGCGGGGGTAAATGAGCAGTTCTTC
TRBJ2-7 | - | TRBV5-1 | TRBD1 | CASSLAGYRGSSYEQYF | TGCGCCAGCAGCTTGGCCGGTTACAGGGGATCCTCCTACGAGCAGTACTTC
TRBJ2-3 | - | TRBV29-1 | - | CSVGVGNTDTQYF | TGCAGCGTTGGAGTAGGGAACACAGATACGCAGTATTTT
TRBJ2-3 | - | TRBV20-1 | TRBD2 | CSASGTSGTSDTQYF | TGCAGTGCTAGTGGGACTAGCGGGACTTCAGATACGCAGTATTTT
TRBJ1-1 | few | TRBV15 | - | CATSRVGGLGTEAFF | TGTGCCACCAGCAGAGTTGGGGGTCTGGGAACTGAAGCTTTCTTT
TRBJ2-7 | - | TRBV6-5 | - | CASSYSTGNEQYF | TGTGCCAGCAGTTACTCGACCGGGAACGAGCAGTACTTC
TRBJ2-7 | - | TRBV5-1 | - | CASGPPGSPYEQYF | TGCGCCAGCGGTCCCCCGGGATCCCCCTACGAGCAGTACTTC
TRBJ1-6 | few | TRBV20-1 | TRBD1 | CSAREHRGPNSPLHF | TGCAGTGCCAGAGAGCACAGGGGGCCTAATTCACCCCTCCACTTT
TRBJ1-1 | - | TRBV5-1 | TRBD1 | CASSFTGATEAFF | TGCGCCAGCAGCTTTACAGGGGCCACTGAAGCTTTCTTT
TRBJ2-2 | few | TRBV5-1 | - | CASSLVVSDTGELFF | TGCGCCAGCAGCTTAGTAGTGTCGGACACCGGGGAGCTGTTTTTT
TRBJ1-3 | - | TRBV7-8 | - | CASSFLRAGNTIYF | TGTGCCAGCAGCTTTCTCAGGGCTGGAAACACCATATATTTT
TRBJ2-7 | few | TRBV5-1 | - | CASSLDSLREQYF | TGCGCCAGCAGCCTGGACAGCTTGCGGGAGCAGTACTTC
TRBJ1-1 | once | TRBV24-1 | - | CATRRTENAEAFF | TGTGCCACCAGGCGGACAGAGAACGCTGAAGCTTTCTTT
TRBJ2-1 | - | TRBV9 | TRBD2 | CASGGGSLNEQFF | TGTGCCAGCGGAGGCGGGAGTCTGAATGAGCAGTTCTTC
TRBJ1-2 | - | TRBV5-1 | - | CASSRDSPNYGYTF | TGTGCCAGCAGCCGGGACTCCCCTAACTATGGCTACACCTTC
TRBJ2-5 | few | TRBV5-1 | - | CATGAGSTQETQYF | TGCGCCACCGGCGCGGGGAGCACACAAGAGACCCAGTACTTC
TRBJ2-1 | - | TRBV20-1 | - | CSAMSPSSYNEQFF | TGCAGTGCTATGTCTCCTAGCTCCTACAATGAGCAGTTCTTC